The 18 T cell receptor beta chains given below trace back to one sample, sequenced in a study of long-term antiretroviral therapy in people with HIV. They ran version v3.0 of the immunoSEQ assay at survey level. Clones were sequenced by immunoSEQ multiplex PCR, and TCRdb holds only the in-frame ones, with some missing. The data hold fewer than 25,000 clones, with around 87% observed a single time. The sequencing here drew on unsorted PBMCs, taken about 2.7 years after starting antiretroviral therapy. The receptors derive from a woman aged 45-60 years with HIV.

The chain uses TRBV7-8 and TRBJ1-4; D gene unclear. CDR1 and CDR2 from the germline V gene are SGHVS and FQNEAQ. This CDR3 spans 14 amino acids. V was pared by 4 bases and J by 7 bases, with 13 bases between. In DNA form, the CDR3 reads TGTGCCAGCAGCTCCCGGGAGGTTTTTGAAAAACTGTTTTTT. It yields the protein CASSSREVFEKLFF.

Written as DNA, the CDR3 is TGCGCCAGCAGTCACCGGGACAGGGGCAACACCGGGGAGCTGTTTTTT. It translates to CASSHRDRGNTGELFF. This chain uses TRBV4-1 with TRBJ2-2; 10 bases match TRBD1. J lost 2 bases, V lost 6 bases, and 6 bases had no gene match. The germline CDR1 and CDR2 sequences are MGHRA and YSYEKL. There are 16 residues in the CDR3.

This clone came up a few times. This CDR3 reads CASSAGTTNEKLFF. The CDR3 DNA reads TGTGCCAGCAGTGCAGGGACAACTAATGAAAAACTGTTTTTT. The rearrangement uses TRBV6-1 and TRBJ1-4, with D tentatively TRBD1 (5 bases). V was cut by 4 bases and J by 0 bases, with 6 bases left in between. CDR3 size: 14 residues. Germline V gives CDR1 MNHNS, CDR2 SASEGT.

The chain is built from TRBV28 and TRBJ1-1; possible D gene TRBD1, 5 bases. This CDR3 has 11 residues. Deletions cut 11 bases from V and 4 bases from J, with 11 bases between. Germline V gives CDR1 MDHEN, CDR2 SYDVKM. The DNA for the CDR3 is TGTGCCTCTAGGGGCCCCACTGAAGCTTTCTTT. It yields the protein CASRGPTEAFF.

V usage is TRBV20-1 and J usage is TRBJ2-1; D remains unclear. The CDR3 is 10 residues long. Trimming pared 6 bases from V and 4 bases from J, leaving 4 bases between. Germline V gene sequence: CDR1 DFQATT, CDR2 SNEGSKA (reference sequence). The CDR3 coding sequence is TGCAGTGCCTATTACAATGAGCAGTTCTTC. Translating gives CSAYYNEQFF.

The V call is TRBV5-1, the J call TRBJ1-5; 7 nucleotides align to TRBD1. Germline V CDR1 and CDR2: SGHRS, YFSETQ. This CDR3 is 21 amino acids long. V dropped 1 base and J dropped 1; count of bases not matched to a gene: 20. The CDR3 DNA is TGCGCCAGCAGCTTGCCGCGCCTGGGGCAGGGGGTATTATGGAGCAATCAGCCCCAGCATTTT. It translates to CASSLPRLGQGVLWSNQPQHF.

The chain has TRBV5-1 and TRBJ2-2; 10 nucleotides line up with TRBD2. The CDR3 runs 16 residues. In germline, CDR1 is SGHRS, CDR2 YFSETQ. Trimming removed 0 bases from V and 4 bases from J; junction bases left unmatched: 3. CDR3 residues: CASSLETSGLTGELFF. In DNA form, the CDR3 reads TGCGCCAGCAGCTTGGAGACTAGCGGGCTCACCGGGGAGCTGTTTTTT.

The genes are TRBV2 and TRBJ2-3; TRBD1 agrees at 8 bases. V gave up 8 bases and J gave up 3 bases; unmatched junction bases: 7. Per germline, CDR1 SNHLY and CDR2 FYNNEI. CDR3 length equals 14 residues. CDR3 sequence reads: CASWATGETDTQYF. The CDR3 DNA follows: TGTGCCAGCTGGGCGACAGGGGAAACAGATACGCAGTATTTT.

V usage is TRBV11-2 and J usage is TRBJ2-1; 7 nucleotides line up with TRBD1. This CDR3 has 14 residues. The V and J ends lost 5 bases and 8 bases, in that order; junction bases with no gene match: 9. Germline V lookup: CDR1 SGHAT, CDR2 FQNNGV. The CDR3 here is CASSAYRGHDEQFF. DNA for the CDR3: TGTGCCAGCAGCGCTTACAGGGGTCACGATGAGCAGTTCTTC. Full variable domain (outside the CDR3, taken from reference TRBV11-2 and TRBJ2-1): EAGVAQSPRYKIIEKRQSVAFWCNPISGHATLYWYQQILGQGPKLLIQFQNNGVVDDSQLPKDRFSAERLKGVDSTLKIQPAKLEDSAVYLCASSAYRGHDEQFFGPGTRLTVL.

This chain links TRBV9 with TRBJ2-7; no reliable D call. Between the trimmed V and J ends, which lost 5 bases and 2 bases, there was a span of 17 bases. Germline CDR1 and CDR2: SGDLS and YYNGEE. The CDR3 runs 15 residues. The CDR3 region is CASSMGVGSPYEQYF. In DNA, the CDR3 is TGTGCCAGCAGTATGGGTGTTGGCAGTCCCTACGAGCAGTACTTC. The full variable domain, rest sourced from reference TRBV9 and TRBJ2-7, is DSGVTQTPKHLITATGQRVTLRCSPRSGDLSVYWYQQSLDQGLQFLIQYYNGEERAKGNILERFSAQQFPDLHSELNLSSLELGDSALYFCASSMGVGSPYEQYFGPGTRLTVT.

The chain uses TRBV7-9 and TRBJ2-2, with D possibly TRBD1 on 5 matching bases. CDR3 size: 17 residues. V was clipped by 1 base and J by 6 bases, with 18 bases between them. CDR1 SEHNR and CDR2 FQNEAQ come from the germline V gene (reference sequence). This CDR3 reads CASSLGQSSRNAGELFF. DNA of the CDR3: TGTGCCAGCAGCTTAGGACAGAGCAGCCGCAACGCCGGGGAGCTGTTTTTT.

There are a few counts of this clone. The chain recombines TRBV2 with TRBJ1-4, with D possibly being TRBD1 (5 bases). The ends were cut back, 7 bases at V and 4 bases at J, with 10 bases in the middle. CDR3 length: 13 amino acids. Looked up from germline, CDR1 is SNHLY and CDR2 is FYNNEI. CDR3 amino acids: CASMPTVNEKLFF. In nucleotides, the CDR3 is TGTGCCAGCATGCCGACAGTTAATGAAAAACTGTTTTTT.

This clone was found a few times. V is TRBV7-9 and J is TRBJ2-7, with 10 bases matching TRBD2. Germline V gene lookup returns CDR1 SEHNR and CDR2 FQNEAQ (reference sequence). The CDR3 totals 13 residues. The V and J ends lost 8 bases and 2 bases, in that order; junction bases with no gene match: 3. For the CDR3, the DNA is TGTGCCAGCGGAGCGGGAGGGGCCTACGAGCAGTACTTC. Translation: CASGAGGAYEQYF. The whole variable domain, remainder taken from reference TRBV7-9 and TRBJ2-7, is DTGVSQNPRHKITKRGQNVTFRCDPISEHNRLYWYRQTLGQGPEFLTYFQNEAQLEKSRLLSDRFSAERPKGSFSTLEIQRTEQGDSAMYLCASGAGGAYEQYFGPGTRLTVT.

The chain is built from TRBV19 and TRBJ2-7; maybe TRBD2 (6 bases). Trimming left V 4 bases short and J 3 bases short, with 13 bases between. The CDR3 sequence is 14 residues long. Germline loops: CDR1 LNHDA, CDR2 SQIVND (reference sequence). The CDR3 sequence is CASSTEPGGYEQYF. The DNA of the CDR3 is TGTGCCAGTAGTACAGAACCCGGGGGCTACGAGCAGTACTTC.

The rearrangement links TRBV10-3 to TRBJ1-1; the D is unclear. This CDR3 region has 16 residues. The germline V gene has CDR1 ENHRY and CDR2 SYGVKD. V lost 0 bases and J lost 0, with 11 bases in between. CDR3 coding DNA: TGTGCCATCAGTGAGTCCCGAGCCGAGGTGAACACTGAAGCTTTCTTT. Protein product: CAISESRAEVNTEAFF.

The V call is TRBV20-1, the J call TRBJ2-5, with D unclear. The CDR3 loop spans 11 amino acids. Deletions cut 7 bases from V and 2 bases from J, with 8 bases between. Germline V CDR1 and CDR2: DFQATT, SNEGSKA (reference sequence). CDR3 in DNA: TGCAGTGTTACCCCTCAAGAGACCCAGTACTTC. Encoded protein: CSVTPQETQYF.

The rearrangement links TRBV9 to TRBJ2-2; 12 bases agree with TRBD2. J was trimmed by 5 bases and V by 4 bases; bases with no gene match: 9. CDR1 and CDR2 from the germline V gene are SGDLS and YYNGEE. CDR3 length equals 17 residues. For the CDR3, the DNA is TGTGCCAGCAGCAAGACCGGGACTAGCGGGTCTACCGGGGAGCTGTTTTTT. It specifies CASSKTGTSGSTGELFF.

The CDR3 region has the DNA TGCGCCAGCAGCTTGACTAGCGGCGACAATGAGCAGTTCTTC. This translates into CASSLTSGDNEQFF. The rearrangement joins TRBV5-1 to TRBJ2-1, with 8 bases that match TRBD2. V trimming: 1 base; J trimming: 5 bases; junction bases outside the gene matches: 2. The CDR3 runs 14 residues. Germline CDR1 reads SGHRS; CDR2 reads YFSETQ.